This TCR beta chain appears in the sequencing data of a study of blood T cell repertoires in COVID-19. Study information: Donors in the United States, Italy and Spain gave samples during acute or convalescent COVID-19. Sample material is recorded as cDNA or gDNA derived from T cells, B-cell-depleted T cells, or PBMCs.

CDR3 length: 15 amino acids. After removal of 1 base from V and 3 bases from J, the junction contained 1 base not matched to a gene. CDR1 SGHRS and CDR2 YFSETQ come from the germline V gene. Under the authors' procedure: Amplification with reference gene primers provided the estimates of nucleated cell counts. The protocol was immunoSEQ multiplex PCR, while the TCRdb copy is restricted to in-frame clones and leaves out a portion. That table is the source of V, J and clone size, and D and trimming were worked out from the DNA. This sample has about 240,000 clones, with more than 75% found just once. The specimen sequenced was peripheral blood. This sequence joins TRBV5-1 and TRBJ2-2; 9 bases agree with TRBD1. This TCR was recovered from a man at least 80 years old with acute or convalescent COVID-19. The CDR3 spells CASSLTGGHTGELFF. The CDR3 DNA reads TGCGCCAGCAGCTTGACAGGGGGCCACACCGGGGAGCTGTTTTTT. The whole variable domain, filled in from reference TRBV5-1 and TRBJ2-2, reads KAGVTQTPRYLIKTRGQQVTLSCSPISGHRSVSWYQQTPGQGLQFLFEYFSETQRNKGNFPGRFSGRQFSNSRSEMNVSTLELGDSALYLCASSLTGGHTGELFFGEGSRLTVL.